This T cell receptor beta chain came from a study of CD8 T cells in ankylosing spondylitis. Broader study findings: Peripheral blood held disease-linked clones only at relatively low frequency, and these were CD8+.

In TCRdb, the 5' RACE reads were re-called with MiXCR into one record per CDR3 protein. The data hold about 240,000 distinct CDR3 sequences, with about 9.1% observed a single time. At least ten counts were recorded for this clonotype. The antigen is not known. The source is a male donor with ankylosing spondylitis or in good health (not recorded which). Sequencing was performed on blood, either unsorted or a sorted T cell fraction (not recorded which).

The CDR3 reads CASSLMGQGVLEQFF. The DNA for the CDR3 is TGTGCCAGCAGCTTGATGGGACAGGGAGTTCTGGAGCAGTTCTTC. The chain has TRBV11-3 and TRBJ2-1, with 9 nucleotides matching TRBD1. The CDR3 is 15 residues long. The germline CDR1 and CDR2 sequences are SGHNT and YENEEA. The V gene end was trimmed by 3 bases and the J gene end by 10 bases; junction bases not matched to a gene: 10.